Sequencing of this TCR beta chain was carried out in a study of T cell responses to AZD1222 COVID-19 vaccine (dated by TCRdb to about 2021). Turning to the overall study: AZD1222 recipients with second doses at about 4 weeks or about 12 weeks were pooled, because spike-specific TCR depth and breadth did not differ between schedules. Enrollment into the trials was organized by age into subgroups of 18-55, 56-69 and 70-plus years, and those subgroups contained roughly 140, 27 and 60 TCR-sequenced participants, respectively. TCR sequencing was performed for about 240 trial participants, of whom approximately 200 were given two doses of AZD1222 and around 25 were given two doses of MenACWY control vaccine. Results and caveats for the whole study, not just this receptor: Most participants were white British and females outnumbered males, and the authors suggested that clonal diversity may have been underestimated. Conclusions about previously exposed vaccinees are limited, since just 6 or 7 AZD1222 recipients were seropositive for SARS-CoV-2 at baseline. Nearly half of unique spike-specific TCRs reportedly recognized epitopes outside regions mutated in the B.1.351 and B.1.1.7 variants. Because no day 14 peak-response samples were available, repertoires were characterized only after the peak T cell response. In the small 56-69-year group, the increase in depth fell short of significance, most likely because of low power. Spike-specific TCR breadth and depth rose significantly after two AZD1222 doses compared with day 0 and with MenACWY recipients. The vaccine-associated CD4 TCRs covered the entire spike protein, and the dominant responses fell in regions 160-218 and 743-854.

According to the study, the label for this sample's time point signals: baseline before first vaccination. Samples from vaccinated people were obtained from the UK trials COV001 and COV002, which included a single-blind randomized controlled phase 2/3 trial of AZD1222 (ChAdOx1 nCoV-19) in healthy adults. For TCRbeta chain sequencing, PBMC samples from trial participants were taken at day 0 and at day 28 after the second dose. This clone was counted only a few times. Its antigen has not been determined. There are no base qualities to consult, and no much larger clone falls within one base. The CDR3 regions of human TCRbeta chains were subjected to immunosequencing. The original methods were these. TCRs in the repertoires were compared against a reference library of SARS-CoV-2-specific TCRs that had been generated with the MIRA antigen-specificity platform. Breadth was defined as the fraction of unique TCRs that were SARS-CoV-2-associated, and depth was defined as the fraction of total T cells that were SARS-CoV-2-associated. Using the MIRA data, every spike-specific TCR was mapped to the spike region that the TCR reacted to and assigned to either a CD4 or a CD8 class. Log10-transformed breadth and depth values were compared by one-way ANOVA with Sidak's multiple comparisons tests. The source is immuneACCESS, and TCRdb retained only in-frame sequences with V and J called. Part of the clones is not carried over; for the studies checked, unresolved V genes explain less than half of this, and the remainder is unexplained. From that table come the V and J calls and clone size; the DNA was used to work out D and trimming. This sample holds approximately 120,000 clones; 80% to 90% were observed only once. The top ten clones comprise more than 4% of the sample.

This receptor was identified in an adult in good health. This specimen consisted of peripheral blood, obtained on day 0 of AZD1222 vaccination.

The sequence in DNA is TGTGCCAGCAGTTACTCGTTCCTTCAGCCCCAGCATTTT. Its protein reads: CASSYSFLQPQHF. This receptor chain uses TRBV6-2 or TRBV6-3 and TRBJ1-5; the D segment cannot be called with confidence. The CDR1 and CDR2 encoded by the germline V gene are MNHEY and SVGEGT. Between the V and J ends, shortened by 0 bases and 6 bases respectively, the junction contains 6 bases. Its CDR3 holds 13 amino acids, cysteine through phenylalanine. Only CDR3 DNA remains: 39 bases, in frame from the first base.